These T cell receptor beta chains were read from a single sample in a study of blood T cell repertoires in COVID-19. The method was immunoSEQ multiplex PCR; TCRdb's version includes in-frame clones alone and lacks a portion of them. The data show under 400,000 clones, roughly nine tenths seen once. The specimen sequenced was peripheral blood. The receptor source for this set is a woman between 25 and 40 years old with COVID-19, enrolled during active disease. CDR3s include the opening cysteine and the closing phenylalanine or tryptophan. D genes are given only for firm matches. Only part of the rows carry a size: once, few, many, or a class if the clone is expanded.

>TRBJ1-3|-|-|TRBV19
TGTGCCAGTAGTGGCCGGGACTCCATACACGGAAACACCATATATTTT
CASSGRDSIHGNTIYF
>TRBJ1-2|-|TRBD1|TRBV30
TGTGCCTGGAGTGTAGGACAGGGGAAGAATGGCTACACCTTC
CAWSVGQGKNGYTF
>TRBJ2-7|-|TRBD2|TRBV15
TGTGCCACCAGCAGAGATAGGGAGGGCACCTACGAGCAGTACTTC
CATSRDREGTYEQYF
>TRBJ2-2|once|TRBD2|TRBV5-4
TGTGCCAGCAGCCCGGGACTAGCGGGGTACACCGGGGAGCTGTTTTTT
CASSPGLAGYTGELFF
>TRBJ2-1|-|-|TRBV5-1
TGCGCCAGCAGCTTGGCGTGGGCAGGGGACAATGAGCAGTTCTTC
CASSLAWAGDNEQFF
>TRBJ1-5|-|TRBD1|TRBV7-2
TGTGCCAGCAGCTGGGGACAGGGTAGCCAGCCCCAGCATTTT
CASSWGQGSQPQHF
>TRBJ2-1|once|TRBD2|TRBV27
TGTGCCAGCGTCGAGACGGGACTAGCGGGCCTGAGCTCCTACAATGAGCAGTTCTTC
CASVETGLAGLSSYNEQFF
>TRBJ2-1|-|TRBD2|TRBV11-2
TGTGCCAGCAGCTTAGCGGGCGGGAGGTTGGGTGAGCAGTTCTTC
CASSLAGGRLGEQFF
>TRBJ2-7|-|-|TRBV13
TGTGCCAGCAGCTTACAGGGTTCCTACGAGCAGTACTTC
CASSLQGSYEQYF
>TRBJ2-1|-|-|TRBV2
TGTGCCAGCAGGAAGTTGAGCTCCTACAATGAGCAGTTCTTC
CASRKLSSYNEQFF
>TRBJ2-1|-|TRBD2|TRBV25-1
TGTGCCAGCAGCCTCAGAGAAAGGACTAGCGGGAGTCATGAGCAGTTCTTC
CASSLRERTSGSHEQFF
>TRBJ2-5|-|-|TRBV4-1
TGCGCCAGCAGCCAATATGGAGAAGAGACCCAGTACTTC
CASSQYGEETQYF
>TRBJ2-2|-|TRBD2|TRBV27
TGTGCCAGCAGTCGGCCTAGCGGGAGGGGAAACACCGGGGAGCTGTTTTTT
CASSRPSGRGNTGELFF
>TRBJ1-1|-|TRBD1|TRBV12-5
TGTGCTAGTGGACCGACAGGGGAGGACACTGAAGCTTTCTTT
CASGPTGEDTEAFF
>TRBJ1-2|-|TRBD1|TRBV28
TGTGCCAGCCGCTTGGCGATCTTGACAGGGGTCTTTAACTATGGCTACACCTTC
CASRLAILTGVFNYGYTF
>TRBJ2-2|-|TRBD2|TRBV3-1/TRBV3-2
TGTGCCAGCAGCCGTTCCAGGGAGGGCACCGGGGAGCTGTTTTTT
CASSRSREGTGELFF
>TRBJ1-4|-|TRBD1|TRBV2
TGTGCCAGCACCCAGACAGGGGGTAATGAAAAACTGTTTTTT
CASTQTGGNEKLFF
>TRBJ1-3|-|-|TRBV28
TGTGCCAGCAGTTTAGGAGTGAGCTCTGGAAACACCATATATTTT
CASSLGVSSGNTIYF
>TRBJ2-1|-|-|TRBV2
TGTGCCAGCAGTGAACGAGCTTTGCTCACGAATGAGCAGTTCTTC
CASSERALLTNEQFF
>TRBJ1-2|-|TRBD1|TRBV2
TGTGCCAGCAGCGGTAGACAGGGGGCGGCTGGCTACACCTTC
CASSGRQGAAGYTF
>TRBJ2-7|-|TRBD2|TRBV19
TGTGCCAGTAGGGATCTAGCGGGAGCCTACGAGCAGTACTTC
CASRDLAGAYEQYF
>TRBJ1-2|-|-|TRBV9
TGTGCCAGCAGCGGGTCCGGCGGGAGCTATGGCTACACCTTC
CASSGSGGSYGYTF
>TRBJ1-2|-|TRBD1|TRBV7-2
TGTGCCAGCAGCCTTGACAGGGCTGCTAACTATGGCTACACCTTC
CASSLDRAANYGYTF
>TRBJ2-2|once|TRBD1|TRBV3-1/TRBV3-2
TGTGCCAGCAGCCAACAAGGGACAGGGGGTGGGCTGTTTTTT
CASSQQGTGGGLFF
>TRBJ1-1|-|-|TRBV5-6
TGTGCCAGCAGCTTCATTAGGGGAGGAACTGAAGCTTTCTTT
CASSFIRGGTEAFF
>TRBJ2-5|-|-|TRBV7-3
TGTGCCAGCAGCCGGGGGTATGGGGAGACCCAGTACTTC
CASSRGYGETQYF
>TRBJ1-1|-|-|TRBV7-9
TGTGCCAGCAGCCAATCCCAGGGAGAAGCTTTCTTT
CASSQSQGEAFF
>TRBJ1-3|-|-|TRBV5-5
TGTGCCAGCAGCTTGCGCGGAGACTCTGGAAACACCATATATTTT
CASSLRGDSGNTIYF
>TRBJ1-2|-|-|TRBV30
TGTGCCTGGATGAACAGGAACTATGGCTACACCTTC
CAWMNRNYGYTF
>TRBJ2-7|-|-|TRBV5-1
TGCGCCAGCAGCTTGGGTCTTAATACCTACGAGCAGTACTTC
CASSLGLNTYEQYF
>TRBJ1-2|once|TRBD1|TRBV28
TGTGCCAGCAGTCCCCCAGCGAGGGGGCTTTTTAACTATGGCTACACCTTC
CASSPPARGLFNYGYTF
>TRBJ2-1|-|-|TRBV27
TGTGCCAGCAGGTCCATACCACAGGGAGTAACATACAATGAGCAGTTCTTC
CASRSIPQGVTYNEQFF
>TRBJ1-1|-|-|TRBV7-2
TGTGCCAGCAGCTTCTCCCTTGAGACTGAAGCTTTCTTT
CASSFSLETEAFF
>TRBJ2-3|-|-|TRBV5-5
TGTGCCAGCAGCGCTGGGGCGGACGGAAGCACAGATACGCAGTATTTT
CASSAGADGSTDTQYF
>TRBJ2-2|-|-|TRBV6-5
TGTGCCAGCACCCTGCGTCCGAACACCGGGGAGCTGTTTTTT
CASTLRPNTGELFF
>TRBJ2-7|-|-|TRBV11-2
TGTGCCAGCAGCTTAGATCGAGGGACACCATCTCTTTACGAGCAGTACTTC
CASSLDRGTPSLYEQYF
>TRBJ2-5|-|TRBD2|TRBV7-3
TGTGCCAGCAGCTCGCCAGGGACTAGCGGCGGAGAGACCCAGTACTTC
CASSSPGTSGGETQYF
>TRBJ2-3|-|-|TRBV5-6
TGTGCCAGCAGCTTGATCGACAGGAGCAACCAGCAGTATTTT
CASSLIDRSNQQYF
>TRBJ2-1|-|TRBD2|TRBV6-2/TRBV6-3
TGTGCCAGCAGTTACATAGCGGGGGGAAACAATGAGCAGTTCTTC
CASSYIAGGNNEQFF
>TRBJ1-2|-|TRBD1|TRBV5-1
TGCGCCAGCAGCTCGAAAGTTGGACAGGGGGACATGCGTGGCTACACCTTC
CASSSKVGQGDMRGYTF
>TRBJ1-1|-|TRBD1|TRBV7-3
TGTGCCAGCAGCCTAACAGGGGCCTCTGAAGCTTTCTTT
CASSLTGASEAFF
>TRBJ2-4|once|-|TRBV6-6
TGTGCCAGCACTCCGAAGCCCGGGGACATTCAGTACTTC
CASTPKPGDIQYF
>TRBJ1-5|-|TRBD1|TRBV3-1/TRBV3-2
TGTGCCAGCAGCCATAGGGTGAGACAGGGAACCGATGATAGCAATCAGCCCCAGCATTTT
CASSHRVRQGTDDSNQPQHF
>TRBJ2-3|-|-|TRBV10-1
TGCGCCAGCAGGGCAAACAGGGGCACAGATACGCAGTATTTT
CASRANRGTDTQYF
>TRBJ1-2|-|-|TRBV7-8
TGTGCCAGCAGCTTAGGAGTGTTTTCGGGAGGCTACACCTTC
CASSLGVFSGGYTF
>TRBJ1-4|-|-|TRBV18
TGTGCCAGCTCACGGGCACGGACTGGAACTAATGAAAAACTGTTTTTT
CASSRARTGTNEKLFF
>TRBJ1-1|-|TRBD1|TRBV10-3
TGTGCCATCAGTGTGCGGGAAGGGGGCGCTGAAGCTTTCTTT
CAISVREGGAEAFF
>TRBJ1-2|-|TRBD1|TRBV9
TGTGCCAGCAGCGTAACAGGGGGCAACTATGGCTACACCTTC
CASSVTGGNYGYTF
>TRBJ2-1|-|TRBD2|TRBV7-9
TGTGCCAGCAACTTGGGGCTTAGCGGGTACAATGAGCAGTTCTTC
CASNLGLSGYNEQFF
>TRBJ1-4|-|TRBD1|TRBV24-1
TGTGCCACCAGTGACTCGGGACAGGGAGGTGAAAAACTGTTTTTT
CATSDSGQGGEKLFF